This TCR beta chain comes out of a study of CD8+ T cells in alopecia areata. Looking at the study overall: The study gave treated patients oral tofacitinib at 5 to 10 mg twice daily. Study findings and constraints: In scalp, tofacitinib significantly decreased clonality and expanded CD8+ clones among the top 100. Lesional scalp exceeded normal scalp in clonality, especially in alopecia totalis/universalis.

In the case of this clone: As yet, its antigen is unknown.

Per germline, CDR1 SGHTA and CDR2 FQGNSA. The CDR3 extends over 15 amino acids. V was pared by 5 bases and J by 0 bases, with 5 bases of the junction left unmatched. Treatment specified: oral pan-JAK inhibitor, 5-10 mg twice daily. PBMCs were stained for CD3, CD4 and CD8, and CD4+ and CD8+ T cells were sorted. RNA was isolated and reverse transcribed to cDNA, the sequencing template. Here immunoSEQ multiplex PCR was the method, and the copy in TCRdb shows in-frame clones only, minus some. The table has roughly 180,000 clones, more than 55% seen once; the top ten hold about 3.5%. The specimen comprised CD4+ T cells sorted from blood, sampled at week 4, from a patient treated with tofacitinib. This chain links TRBV7-2 with TRBJ2-3; TRBD2 matches at 7 bases. This TCR was recovered from a human donor with alopecia areata. CDR3 region: CASSRRGDSTDTQYF. The CDR3 DNA follows: TGTGCCAGCAGCAGACGGGGGGATAGCACAGATACGCAGTATTTT. Based on the CDR3 plus reference TRBV7-2 and TRBJ2-3, the full variable domain is GAGVSQSPSNKVTEKGKDVELRCDPISGHTALYWYRQSLGQGLEFLIYFQGNSAPDKSGLPSDRFSAERTGGSVSTLTIQRTQQEDSAVYLCASSRRGDSTDTQYFGPGTRLTVL.